This T cell receptor (beta chain) was recorded in a study of patients and donors after allogeneic stem cell transplantation. From the RT-PCR reads, TCRdb called clonotypes with MiXCR, one entry per CDR3 protein. The table lists approximately 200,000 distinct CDR3 sequences, 35% to 45% of them singletons. With V trimmed by 5 bases and J by 8 bases, 3 bases remained unmatched. In germline, CDR1 is SEHNR, CDR2 FQNEAQ (reference sequence). This CDR3 is 14 amino acids long. This clonotype was sampled from a human donor who was either an allogeneic HSCT recipient or a stem cell or donor lymphocyte infusion donor (not recorded which). It is not recorded whose cells these are; they may come from a transplant donor. The specimen sequenced was blood, either unsorted or a sorted T cell fraction (not recorded which). The genes are TRBV7-9 and TRBJ1-6; 10 bases line up with TRBD1. The CDR3: CASSVGQGHSPLHF. The CDR3 coding sequence is TGTGCCAGCAGCGTGGGACAGGGGCATTCACCCCTCCACTTT. The complete variable domain, with remaining parts taken from reference TRBV7-9 and TRBJ1-6, reads DTGVSQNPRHKITKRGQNVTFRCDPISEHNRLYWYRQTLGQGPEFLTYFQNEAQLEKSRLLSDRFSAERPKGSFSTLEIQRTEQGDSAMYLCASSVGQGHSPLHFGNGTRLTVT.